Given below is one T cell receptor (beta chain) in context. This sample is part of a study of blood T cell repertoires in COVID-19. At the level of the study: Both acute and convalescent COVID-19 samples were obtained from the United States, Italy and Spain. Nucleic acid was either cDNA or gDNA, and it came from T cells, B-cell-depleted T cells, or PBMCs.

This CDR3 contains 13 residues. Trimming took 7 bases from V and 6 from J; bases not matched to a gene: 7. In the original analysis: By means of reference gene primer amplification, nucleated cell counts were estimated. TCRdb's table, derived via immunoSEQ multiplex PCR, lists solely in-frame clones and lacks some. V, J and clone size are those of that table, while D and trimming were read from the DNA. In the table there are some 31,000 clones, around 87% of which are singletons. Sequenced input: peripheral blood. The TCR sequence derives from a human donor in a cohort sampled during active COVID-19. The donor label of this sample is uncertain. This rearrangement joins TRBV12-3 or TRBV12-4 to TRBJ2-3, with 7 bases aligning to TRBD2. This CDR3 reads CASNPGTTDTQYF. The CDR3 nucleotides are TGTGCCAGCAACCCCGGGACTACCGATACGCAGTATTTT.